This T cell receptor (beta chain) was retrieved from a study of T cells in Graves' hyperthyroidism and ophthalmopathy. Study-wide points: Most clonotypes that expanded in the thyroid above 0.001 also showed up in blood.

A note on this clonotype: Its antigen is unknown.

The source material, RNA transcripts, was used to amplify TCR beta CDR3 regions. TCR CDR3 regions were first amplified by RT-PCR with HTBI primers. TCRdb re-called the multiplex PCR reads with MiXCR, one entry per CDR3 protein. This sample carries hundreds of thousands of distinct CDR3 sequences, around 14% of them seen once, and the ten largest clones take roughly 25%. J was trimmed by 2 bases and V by 6 bases; bases with no gene match: 3. The CDR3 has 15 amino acids. CDR1 and CDR2 from the germline V gene are LNHDA and SQIVND (reference sequence). The specimen sequenced was blood. The sequence came from a woman aged 25 to 39 with Graves' hyperthyroidism. The chain employs TRBV19 and TRBJ2-7, with TRBD2 matching over 14 bases. The CDR3, as DNA: TGTGCCAGTAGCGGGGGACTAGCGGGAGCCTACGAGCAGTACTTC. Its protein is CASSGGLAGAYEQYF.